Listed here are 11 T cell receptor beta chains from one sample, sequenced in a study of T cells in Graves' hyperthyroidism and ophthalmopathy. The CDR3 regions of TCR beta were amplified from RNA transcripts. Primed by the HTBI set, a first-round RT-PCR was run on the TCR CDR3. TCRdb recomputed calls from the multiplex PCR reads with MiXCR, one row per CDR3 protein. The table includes around 400,000 distinct CDR3 sequences, 20% to 25% detected once. The sequencing input was blood. All receptors derive from a man aged 50-60 years with Graves' hyperthyroidism.

This chain joins TRBV7-9 and TRBJ1-1; no clear D gene. V lost 2 bases to trimming and J lost 4 bases, with 11 bases between them. The CDR3 is made up of 14 amino acids. Germline CDR1 and CDR2: SEHNR and FQNEAQ (reference sequence). The CDR3 reads CASSLYSRGTEAFF. CDR3 DNA sequence: TGTGCCAGCAGCTTATACAGCCGAGGCACTGAAGCTTTCTTT.

In its sample, this clonotype was seen a few times. The chain has TRBV7-9 and TRBJ1-2; D is ambiguous. The germline V gene encodes CDR1 SEHNR and CDR2 FQNEAQ (reference sequence). The CDR3 consists of 17 residues. The ends were cut back, 4 bases at V and 0 bases at J, with 18 bases in the middle. The CDR3 coding sequence is TGTGCCAGCAGCTACTACCCGCTGGTTAATCCTAACTATGGCTACACCTTC. Translation: CASSYYPLVNPNYGYTF.

This clonotype came up many times. V gene TRBV11-2 combines with J gene TRBJ2-7; TRBD2 aligns across 11 bases. V shed 6 bases and J 5 bases; nucleotides not matched to a gene: 3. This CDR3 contains 13 residues. Germline V gene data show CDR1 as SGHAT and CDR2 as FQNNGV. The CDR3 loop is CASRLAGVDEQYF. The CDR3 DNA reads TGTGCCAGCAGACTAGCGGGAGTCGACGAGCAGTACTTC.

V usage is TRBV19 and J usage is TRBJ2-1; the match to TRBD2 covers 8 bases. The CDR3 runs 15 residues. V lost 5 bases, J lost 9 bases, and 12 bases stayed unmatched. Germline V gives CDR1 LNHDA, CDR2 SQIVND (reference sequence). DNA for the CDR3: TGTGCCAGTAGTCTAATACCCCGGACTAGCAGTGAGCAGTTCTTC. This translates into CASSLIPRTSSEQFF.

This clonotype was observed a handful of times. The DNA of the CDR3 is TGTGCCAGTAGTATTCGCGAGAAACTCTACGAGCAGTACTTC. This encodes CASSIREKLYEQYF. The V gene is TRBV19, the J gene TRBJ2-7; D ambiguous. This CDR3 has 14 amino acids. V lost 3 bases and J 3 bases, leaving 12 bases between the germline ends. In germline, CDR1 is LNHDA, CDR2 SQIVND (reference sequence).

This clonotype was detected many times. The CDR3 DNA reads TGTGCCAGCAGTCCCGACAGGGGGCAGGAGACCCAGTACTTC. As protein: CASSPDRGQETQYF. J is TRBJ2-5 and V is TRBV2, with 10 bases identical to TRBD1. The CDR3 is 14 residues long. CDR1 and CDR2 (germline): SNHLY, FYNNEI. V lost 5 bases to trimming and J lost 5 bases; unmatched junction nucleotides: 5.

In regard to this clonotype: Possible read error: a much larger clone is one base away. This chain uses TRBV12-3 or TRBV12-4 with TRBJ1-1, with TRBD1 identical over 12 bases. The V gene end was trimmed by 3 bases and the J gene end by 11 bases; junction bases not matched to a gene: 10. The CDR3 consists of 15 residues. The CDR3 sequence: CASSFTSRDRGRAFF. CDR3 nucleotide sequence: TGTGCCAGCAGTTTCACGTCCCGGGACAGGGGGCGGGCTTTCTTT.

This clonotype showed up just once. A much larger clone is a single base away; this may be a read error. V usage is TRBV2 and J usage is TRBJ1-1; possible D gene TRBD1, 6 bases. This CDR3 is built from 14 residues. V gave up 6 bases and J gave up 7 bases, with 18 bases separating them. The V gene's germline CDR1 is SNHLY and CDR2 FYNNEI. CDR3 protein: CASRIVQGSVEAFF. The CDR3, as DNA: TGTGCCAGCAGGATAGTACAGGGAAGTGTTGAAGCTTTCTTT.

This clonotype has at least ten counts. CDR3 amino acids: CASGTGQPNTEAFF. CDR3 sequence (DNA): TGTGCCAGCGGGACGGGACAGCCGAACACTGAAGCTTTCTTT. V gene TRBV2 combines with J gene TRBJ1-1; 7 nucleotides match TRBD1. The CDR3 has 14 amino acids. The V and J ends lost 8 bases and 1 base, in that order; junction bases with no gene match: 7. The germline V gene has CDR1 SNHLY and CDR2 FYNNEI.

CDR3 coding DNA: TGTGCCAGCAGCTTAAATGCAGCCCAAGAGACCCAGTACTTC. Amino acids: CASSLNAAQETQYF. This chain links TRBV7-2 with TRBJ2-5; no firm D call. This CDR3 is 14 amino acids long. With 2 bases removed from V and 1 base from J, the gap between germline ends came to 8 bases. Per germline, CDR1 SGHTA and CDR2 FQGNSA.

The chain joins TRBV6-5 to TRBJ2-2, with D hard to call. Germline V gene data show CDR1 as MNHEY and CDR2 as SVGAGI. With 0 bases removed from V and 0 bases from J, the gap between germline ends came to 5 bases. The CDR3 is 15 amino acids. In DNA, the CDR3 is TGTGCCAGCAGTTACTCAACTGCGAACACCGGGGAGCTGTTTTTT. Translated: CASSYSTANTGELFF.